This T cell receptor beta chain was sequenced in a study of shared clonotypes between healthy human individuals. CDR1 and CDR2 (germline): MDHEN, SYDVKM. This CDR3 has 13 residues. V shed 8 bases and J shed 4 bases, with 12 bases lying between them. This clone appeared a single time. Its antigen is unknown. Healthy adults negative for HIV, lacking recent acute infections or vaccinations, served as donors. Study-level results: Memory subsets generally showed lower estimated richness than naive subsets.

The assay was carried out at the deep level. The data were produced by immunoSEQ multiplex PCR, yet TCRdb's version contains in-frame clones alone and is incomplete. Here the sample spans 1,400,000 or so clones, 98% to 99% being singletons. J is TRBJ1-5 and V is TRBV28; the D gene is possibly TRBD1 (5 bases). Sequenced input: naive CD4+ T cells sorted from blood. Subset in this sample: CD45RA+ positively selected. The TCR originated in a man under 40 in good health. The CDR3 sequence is CASYRRVNQPQHF. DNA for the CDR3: TGTGCCAGCTATCGCAGGGTGAATCAGCCCCAGCATTTT.